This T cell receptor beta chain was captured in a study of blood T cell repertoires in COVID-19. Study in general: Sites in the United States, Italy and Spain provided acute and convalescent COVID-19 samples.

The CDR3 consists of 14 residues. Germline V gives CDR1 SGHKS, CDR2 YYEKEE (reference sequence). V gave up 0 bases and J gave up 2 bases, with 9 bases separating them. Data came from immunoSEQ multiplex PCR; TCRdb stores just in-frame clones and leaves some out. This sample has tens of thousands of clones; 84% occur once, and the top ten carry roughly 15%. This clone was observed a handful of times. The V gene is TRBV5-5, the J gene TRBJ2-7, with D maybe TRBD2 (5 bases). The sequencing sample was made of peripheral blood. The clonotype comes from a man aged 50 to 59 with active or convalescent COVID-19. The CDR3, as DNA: TGTGCCAGCAGCTTGGCGGGGAAAACCTACGAGCAGTACTTC. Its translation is CASSLAGKTYEQYF.